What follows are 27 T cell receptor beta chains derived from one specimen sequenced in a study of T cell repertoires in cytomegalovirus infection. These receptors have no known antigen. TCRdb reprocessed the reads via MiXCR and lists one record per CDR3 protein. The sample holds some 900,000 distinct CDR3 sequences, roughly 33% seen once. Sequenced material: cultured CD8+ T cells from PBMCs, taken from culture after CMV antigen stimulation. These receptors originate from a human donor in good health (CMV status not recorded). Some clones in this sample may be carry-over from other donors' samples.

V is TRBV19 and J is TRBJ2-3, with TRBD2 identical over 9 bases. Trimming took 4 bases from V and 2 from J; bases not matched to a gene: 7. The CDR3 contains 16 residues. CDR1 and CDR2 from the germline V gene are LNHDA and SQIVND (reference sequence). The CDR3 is CASSTIAGETTDTQYF. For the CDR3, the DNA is TGTGCCAGTAGTACTATAGCGGGGGAGACCACAGATACGCAGTATTTT.

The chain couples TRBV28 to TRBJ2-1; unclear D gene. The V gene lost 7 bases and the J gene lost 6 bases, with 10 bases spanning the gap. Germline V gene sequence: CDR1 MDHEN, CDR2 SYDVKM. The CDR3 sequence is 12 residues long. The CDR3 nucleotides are TGTGCCAGCAACTTACCGGGCAATGAGCAGTTCTTC. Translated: CASNLPGNEQFF. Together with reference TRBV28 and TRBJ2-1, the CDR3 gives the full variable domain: DVKVTQSSRYLVKRTGEKVFLECVQDMDHENMFWYRQDPGLGLRLIYFSYDVKMKEKGDIPEGYSVSREKKERFSLILESASTNQTSMYLCASNLPGNEQFFGPGTRLTVL.

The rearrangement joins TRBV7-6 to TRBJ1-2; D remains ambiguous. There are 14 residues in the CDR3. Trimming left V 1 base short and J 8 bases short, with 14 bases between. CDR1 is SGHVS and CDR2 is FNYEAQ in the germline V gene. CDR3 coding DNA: TGTGCCAGCAGCTTAGACAGTAACTATGTCGGCTACACCTTC. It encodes CASSLDSNYVGYTF.

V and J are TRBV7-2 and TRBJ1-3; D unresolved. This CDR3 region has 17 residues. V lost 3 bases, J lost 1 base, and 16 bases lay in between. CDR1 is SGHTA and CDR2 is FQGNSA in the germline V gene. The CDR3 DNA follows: TGTGCCAGCAGCTTCCCTTCAACCGCGGGGTCTGGAAACACCATATATTTT. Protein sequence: CASSFPSTAGSGNTIYF. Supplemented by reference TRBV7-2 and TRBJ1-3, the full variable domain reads GAGVSQSPSNKVTEKGKDVELRCDPISGHTALYWYRQSLGQGLEFLIYFQGNSAPDKSGLPSDRFSAERTGGSVSTLTIQRTQQEDSAVYLCASSFPSTAGSGNTIYFGEGSWLTVV.

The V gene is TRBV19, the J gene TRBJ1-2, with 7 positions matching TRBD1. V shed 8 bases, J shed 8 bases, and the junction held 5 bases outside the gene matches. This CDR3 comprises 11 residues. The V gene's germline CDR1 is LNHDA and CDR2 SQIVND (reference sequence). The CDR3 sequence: CASQTGNGYTF. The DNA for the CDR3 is TGTGCCAGTCAGACAGGGAACGGCTACACCTTC. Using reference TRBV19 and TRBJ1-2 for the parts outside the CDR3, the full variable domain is DGGITQSPKYLFRKEGQNVTLSCEQNLNHDAMYWYRQDPGQGLRLIYYSQIVNDFQKGDIAEGYSVSREKKESFPLTVTSAQKNPTAFYLCASQTGNGYTFGSGTRLTVV.

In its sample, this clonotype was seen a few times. CDR3 sequence reads: CASGPGTGTKDGYTF. The CDR3 region has the DNA TGTGCTAGTGGTCCCGGGACAGGGACTAAAGATGGCTACACCTTC. The chain has TRBV12-5 and TRBJ1-2; 9 bases map to TRBD1. The germline V gene encodes CDR1 LGHNT and CDR2 FRNRAP. The CDR3 spans 15 residues. After removal of 5 bases from V and 6 bases from J, the junction contained 10 bases not matched to a gene.

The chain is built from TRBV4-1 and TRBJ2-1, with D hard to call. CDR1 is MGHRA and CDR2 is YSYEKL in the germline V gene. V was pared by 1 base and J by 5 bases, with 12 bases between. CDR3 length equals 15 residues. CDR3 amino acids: CASSQGLVYDNEQFF. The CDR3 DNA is TGCGCCAGCAGCCAAGGACTCGTCTATGACAATGAGCAGTTCTTC.

CDR3 amino acids: CASSQSAWSVTEAFF. The CDR3 DNA reads TGTGCCAGCAGCCAATCGGCCTGGTCAGTCACTGAAGCTTTCTTT. The chain links TRBV3-1 to TRBJ1-1; D is ambiguous. Germline CDR1 and CDR2: LGHDT and YNNKEL (reference sequence). This CDR3 has 15 residues. V gave up 2 bases and J gave up 4 bases, with 14 bases separating them.

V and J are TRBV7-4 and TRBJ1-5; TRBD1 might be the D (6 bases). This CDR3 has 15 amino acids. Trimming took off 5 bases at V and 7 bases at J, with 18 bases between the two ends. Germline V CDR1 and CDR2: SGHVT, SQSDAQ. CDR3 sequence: CASSPGTLEAQPQHF. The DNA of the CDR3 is TGTGCCAGCAGCCCGGGGACACTGGAAGCCCAGCCCCAGCATTTT.

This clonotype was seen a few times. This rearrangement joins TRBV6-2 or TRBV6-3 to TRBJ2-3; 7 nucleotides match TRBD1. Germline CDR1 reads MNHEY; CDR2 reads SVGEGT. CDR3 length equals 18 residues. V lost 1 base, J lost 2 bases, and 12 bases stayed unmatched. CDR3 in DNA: TGTGCCAGCAGTTACTACCCCACCGGGACAGCGATCACAGATACGCAGTATTTT. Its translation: CASSYYPTGTAITDTQYF.

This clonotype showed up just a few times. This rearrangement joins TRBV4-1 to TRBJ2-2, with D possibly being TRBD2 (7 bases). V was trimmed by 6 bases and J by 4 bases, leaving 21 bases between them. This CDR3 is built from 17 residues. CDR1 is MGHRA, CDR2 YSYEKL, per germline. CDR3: CASRATGRGRSTGELFF. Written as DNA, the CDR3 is TGCGCCAGCAGGGCTACAGGGAGGGGCCGTAGCACCGGGGAGCTGTTTTTT.

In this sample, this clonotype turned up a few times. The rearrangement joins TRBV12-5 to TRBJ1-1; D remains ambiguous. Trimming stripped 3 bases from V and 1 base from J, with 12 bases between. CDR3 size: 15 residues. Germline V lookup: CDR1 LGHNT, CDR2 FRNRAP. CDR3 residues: CASGFRAMENTEAFF. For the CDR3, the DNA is TGTGCTAGTGGTTTCCGGGCAATGGAGAACACTGAAGCTTTCTTT.

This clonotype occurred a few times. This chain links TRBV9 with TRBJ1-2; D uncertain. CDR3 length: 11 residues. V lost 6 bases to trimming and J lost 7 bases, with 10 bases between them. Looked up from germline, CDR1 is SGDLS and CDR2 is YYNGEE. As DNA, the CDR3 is TGTGCCAGCAATGGGGAGGTTGGCTACACCTTC. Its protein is CASNGEVGYTF. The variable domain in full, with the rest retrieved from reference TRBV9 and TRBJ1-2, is DSGVTQTPKHLITATGQRVTLRCSPRSGDLSVYWYQQSLDQGLQFLIQYYNGEERAKGNILERFSAQQFPDLHSELNLSSLELGDSALYFCASNGEVGYTFGSGTRLTVV.

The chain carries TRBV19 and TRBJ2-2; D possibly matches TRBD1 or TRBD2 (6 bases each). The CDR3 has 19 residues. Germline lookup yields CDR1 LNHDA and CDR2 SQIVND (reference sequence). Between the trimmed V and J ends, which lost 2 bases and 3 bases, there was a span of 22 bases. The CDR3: CASSILYRRRGPDTGELFF. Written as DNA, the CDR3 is TGTGCCAGTAGTATATTGTATCGGCGTCGGGGGCCGGACACCGGGGAGCTGTTTTTT.

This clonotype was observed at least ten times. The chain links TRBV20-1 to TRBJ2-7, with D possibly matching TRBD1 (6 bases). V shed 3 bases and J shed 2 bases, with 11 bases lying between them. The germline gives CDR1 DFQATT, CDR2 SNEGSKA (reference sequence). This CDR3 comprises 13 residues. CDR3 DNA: TGCAGTGCTAGCCCCGGGACAACCTACGAGCAGTACTTC. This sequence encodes CSASPGTTYEQYF.

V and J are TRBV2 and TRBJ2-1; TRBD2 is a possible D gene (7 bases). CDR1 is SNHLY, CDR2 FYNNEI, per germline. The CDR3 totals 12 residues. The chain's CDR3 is CAVGGGPHEQFF. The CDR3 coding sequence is TGTGCTGTAGGGGGGGGGCCCCATGAGCAGTTCTTC.

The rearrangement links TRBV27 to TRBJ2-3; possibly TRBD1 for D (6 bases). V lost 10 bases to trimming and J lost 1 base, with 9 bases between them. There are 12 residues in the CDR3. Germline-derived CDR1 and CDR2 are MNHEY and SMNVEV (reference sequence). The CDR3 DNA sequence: TGTGCCACCCGGACAGGCACAGATACGCAGTATTTT. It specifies CATRTGTDTQYF.

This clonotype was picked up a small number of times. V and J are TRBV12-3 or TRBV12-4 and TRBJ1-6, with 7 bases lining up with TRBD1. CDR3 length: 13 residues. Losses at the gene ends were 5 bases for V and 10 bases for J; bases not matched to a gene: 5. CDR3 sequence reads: CASSQTGVSPLHF. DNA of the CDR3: TGTGCCAGCAGTCAAACAGGGGTATCACCCCTCCACTTT.

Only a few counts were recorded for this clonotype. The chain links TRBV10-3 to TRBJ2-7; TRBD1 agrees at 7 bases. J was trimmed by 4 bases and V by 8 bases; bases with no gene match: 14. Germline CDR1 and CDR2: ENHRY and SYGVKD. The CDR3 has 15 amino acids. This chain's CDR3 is CAIRPHRTGEYEQYF. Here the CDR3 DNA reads TGTGCCATCCGACCCCATCGCACAGGGGAATACGAGCAGTACTTC.

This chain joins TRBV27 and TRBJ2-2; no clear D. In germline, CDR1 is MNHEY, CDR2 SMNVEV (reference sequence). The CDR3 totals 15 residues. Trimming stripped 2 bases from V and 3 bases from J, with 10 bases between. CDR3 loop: CASSLMGFDTGELFF. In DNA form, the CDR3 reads TGTGCCAGCAGTTTAATGGGGTTCGACACCGGGGAGCTGTTTTTT.

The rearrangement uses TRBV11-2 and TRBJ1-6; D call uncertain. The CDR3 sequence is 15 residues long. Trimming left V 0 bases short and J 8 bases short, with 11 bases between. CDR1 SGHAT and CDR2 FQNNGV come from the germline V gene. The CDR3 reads CASSLDSPTHSPLHF. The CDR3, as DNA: TGTGCCAGCAGCTTAGACAGTCCGACCCATTCACCCCTCCACTTT.

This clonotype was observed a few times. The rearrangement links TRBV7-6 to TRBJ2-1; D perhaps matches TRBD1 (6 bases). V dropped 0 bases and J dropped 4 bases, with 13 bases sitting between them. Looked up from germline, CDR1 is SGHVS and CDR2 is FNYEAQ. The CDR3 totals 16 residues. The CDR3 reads CASSLAGPGAYNEQFF. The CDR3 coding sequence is TGTGCCAGCAGCTTAGCGGGGCCAGGGGCATACAATGAGCAGTTCTTC.

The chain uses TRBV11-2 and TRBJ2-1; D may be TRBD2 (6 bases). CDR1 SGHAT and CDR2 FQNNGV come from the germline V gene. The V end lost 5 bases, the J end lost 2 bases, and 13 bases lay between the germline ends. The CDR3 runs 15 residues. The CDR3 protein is CASSPRGSPYNEQFF. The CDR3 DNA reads TGTGCCAGCAGCCCCCGGGGGTCTCCCTACAATGAGCAGTTCTTC.

Here the CDR3 reads CASSIGPRMAFF. As DNA, the CDR3 is TGTGCCAGTAGTATAGGACCGAGGATGGCTTTCTTT. The chain is built from TRBV19 and TRBJ1-1; D unclear. From germline, CDR1 is LNHDA and CDR2 SQIVND (reference sequence). The V gene lost 1 base and the J gene lost 11 bases, with 11 bases spanning the gap. The CDR3 has 12 amino acids.

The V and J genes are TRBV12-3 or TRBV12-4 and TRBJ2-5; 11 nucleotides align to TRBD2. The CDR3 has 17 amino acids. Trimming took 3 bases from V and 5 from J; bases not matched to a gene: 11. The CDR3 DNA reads TGTGCCAGCAGTTTTTGGGATAGCGGGGGGGACGGGGAGACCCAGTACTTC. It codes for CASSFWDSGGDGETQYF.

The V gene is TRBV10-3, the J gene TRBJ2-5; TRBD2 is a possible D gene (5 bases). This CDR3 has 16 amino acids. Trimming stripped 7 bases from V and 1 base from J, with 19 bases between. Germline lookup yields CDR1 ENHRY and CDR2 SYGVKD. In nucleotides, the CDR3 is TGTGCCATCACCCCGAGGGCTAGTGAGGGCCAAGAGACCCAGTACTTC. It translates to CAITPRASEGQETQYF.

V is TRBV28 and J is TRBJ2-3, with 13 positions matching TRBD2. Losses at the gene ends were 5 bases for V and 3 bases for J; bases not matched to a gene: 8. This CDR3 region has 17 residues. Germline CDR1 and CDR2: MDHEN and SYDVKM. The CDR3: CASSVLAGGPGTDTQYF. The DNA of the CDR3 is TGTGCCAGCAGTGTACTAGCGGGGGGGCCCGGTACAGATACGCAGTATTTT.